Listed here are 22 T cell receptor beta chains from one sample, sequenced in a study of blood T cell repertoires in COVID-19. Assay used: immunoSEQ multiplex PCR; TCRdb lists only in-frame clones, some missing. Here the sample spans 250,000 to 300,000 clones, more than 80% being singletons. The source material was peripheral blood. The receptors were sampled from a woman aged 45-59 years with COVID-19, enrolled during active disease.

J is TRBJ2-5 and V is TRBV4-2; D possibly corresponds to TRBD2 (6 bases). CDR1 and CDR2 from the germline V gene are LGHNA and YNFKEQ. There are 16 residues in the CDR3. V gave up 0 bases and J gave up 4 bases, with 15 bases separating them. As DNA, the CDR3 is TGTGCCAGCAGCCAAGATGGGGGGAATGGGGGAGAGACCCAGTACTTC. Translating it yields CASSQDGGNGGETQYF.

The genes are TRBV12-3 or TRBV12-4 and TRBJ1-5; perhaps TRBD1 as D (6 bases). V gave up 2 bases and J gave up 7 bases, with 9 bases separating them. The length of the CDR3 is 13 residues. The CDR3 DNA follows: TGTGCCAGCAGTTTAAGGGGGTCCCAGCCCCAGCATTTT. This gives the protein CASSLRGSQPQHF.

This chain connects TRBV5-1 to TRBJ2-7; 9 positions agree with TRBD1. With V trimmed by 0 bases and J by 3 bases, 4 bases remained unmatched. The CDR3 is made up of 15 amino acids. The germline gives CDR1 SGHRS, CDR2 YFSETQ. CDR3 in DNA: TGCGCCAGCAGCTTGGCTGCGACAGGGGGCTACGAGCAGTACTTC. It encodes CASSLAATGGYEQYF.

The gene calls are TRBV19 and TRBJ2-7; 7 positions agree with TRBD1. Per germline, CDR1 LNHDA and CDR2 SQIVND (reference sequence). The CDR3 sequence is 14 residues long. With V trimmed by 6 bases and J by 0 bases, 5 bases remained unmatched. This chain's CDR3 is CASRRDSYSYEQYF. CDR3 bases: TGTGCCAGTAGACGGGACAGCTACTCCTACGAGCAGTACTTC. Complete variable domain (other parts from reference TRBV19 and TRBJ2-7): DGGITQSPKYLFRKEGQNVTLSCEQNLNHDAMYWYRQDPGQGLRLIYYSQIVNDFQKGDIAEGYSVSREKKESFPLTVTSAQKNPTAFYLCASRRDSYSYEQYFGPGTRLTVT.

The table lists this clone with a count of one. CDR3 in amino acids: CASSPKGTGKGYTF. The CDR3, as DNA: TGTGCCAGCAGCCCCAAAGGGACAGGGAAGGGCTACACCTTC. The chain has TRBV3-1 (or the pseudogene TRBV3-2) and TRBJ1-2; TRBD1 matches 9 bases. V shed 4 bases, J shed 8 bases, and the junction held 8 bases outside the gene matches. The CDR3 length is 14 residues. Germline V gene data show CDR1 as LGHDT and CDR2 as YNNKEL (reference sequence).

This chain uses TRBV6-6 with TRBJ1-1; D is unclear. In germline, CDR1 is MNHNY, CDR2 SVGAGI (reference sequence). Trimming took off 7 bases at V and 4 bases at J, with 13 bases between the two ends. The CDR3 extends over 13 amino acids. DNA for the CDR3: TGTGCCAGCATCTATTCGCAATTCACTGAAGCTTTCTTT. Translation: CASIYSQFTEAFF.

This chain joins TRBV27 and TRBJ2-2; 14 bases are a match to TRBD2. CDR1 is MNHEY, CDR2 SMNVEV, per germline (reference sequence). The CDR3 loop spans 20 amino acids. Trimming removed 6 bases from V and 4 bases from J; junction bases left unmatched: 16. DNA for the CDR3: TGTGCCAGCAGCCTAACGGGACTAGCGGGAGTAGTTGGTTCCACCGGGGAGCTGTTTTTT. Encoded protein: CASSLTGLAGVVGSTGELFF.

This clone was seen more than once but under ten times. This chain uses TRBV12-5 with TRBJ1-5; TRBD1 aligns across 8 bases. J lost 0 bases, V lost 1 base, and 2 bases had no gene match. This CDR3 is built from 16 residues. Per germline, CDR1 LGHNT and CDR2 FRNRAP. DNA for the CDR3: TGTGCTAGTGGTTTGGAGGACAGGGATAGCAATCAGCCCCAGCATTTT. Amino acids: CASGLEDRDSNQPQHF.

The V and J genes are TRBV7-8 and TRBJ2-6, with D perhaps TRBD2 (5 bases). V shed 0 bases and J shed 4 bases, with 16 bases lying between them. There are 18 residues in the CDR3. The germline V gene has CDR1 SGHVS and CDR2 FQNEAQ. CDR3 in amino acids: CASSLAAGASLGANVLTF. CDR3 nucleotide sequence: TGTGCCAGCAGCTTAGCGGCGGGTGCCTCTCTGGGGGCCAACGTCCTGACTTTC.

This chain joins TRBV29-1 and TRBJ1-5; TRBD1 aligns across 9 bases. In germline, CDR1 is SQVTM, CDR2 ANQGSEA. CDR3 size: 13 residues. Germline trimming cut 6 bases from V and 2 bases from J; bases unmatched to any gene: 2. CDR3 residues: CSVWTGGNQPQHF. As DNA, the CDR3 is TGCAGCGTGTGGACAGGGGGCAATCAGCCCCAGCATTTT.

The gene calls are TRBV5-4 and TRBJ2-5; 14 bases are a match to TRBD2. Unmatched junction bases numbered 15, after V lost 2 bases and J lost 3 bases. The CDR3 is 20 amino acids. Germline CDR1 SGHNT, CDR2 YYREEE (reference sequence). CDR3 bases: TGTGCCAGCAGCTTTCCGGGACTAGCGGGAGTCGAGGGGATGAAAGAGACCCAGTACTTC. This encodes CASSFPGLAGVEGMKETQYF. The full variable domain, with the rest looked up from reference TRBV5-4 and TRBJ2-5, is ETGVTQSPTHLIKTRGQQVTLRCSSQSGHNTVSWYQQALGQGPQFIFQYYREEENGRGNFPPRFSGLQFPNYSSELNVNALELDDSALYLCASSFPGLAGVEGMKETQYFGPGTRLLVL.

This chain connects TRBV12-3 or TRBV12-4 to TRBJ1-2; D uncertain. This CDR3 spans 13 amino acids. V shed 6 bases and J shed 4 bases, with 12 bases lying between them. The chain's CDR3 is CASSLKISYGYTF. DNA of the CDR3: TGTGCCAGCAGCCTAAAGATCTCCTATGGCTACACCTTC.

This clone was recorded once. V gene TRBV10-1 combines with J gene TRBJ1-1; 8 positions match TRBD1. Unmatched junction bases numbered 7, after V lost 6 bases and J lost 1 base. This CDR3 spans 15 amino acids. Germline V gives CDR1 WNHNN, CDR2 SYGVQD (reference sequence). CDR3 protein: CASSPRQGKNTEAFF. CDR3 sequence (DNA): TGCGCCAGCAGCCCACGACAGGGGAAGAACACTGAAGCTTTCTTT.

This chain links TRBV6-2 or TRBV6-3 with TRBJ2-1, with D unclear. Trimming cost V 4 bases and J 10 bases, with 8 bases left between them. The CDR3 has 11 residues. CDR1 and CDR2 (germline): MNHEY, SVGEGT. The CDR3 coding sequence is TGTGCCAGCAGTTCTCTAAGAGAGCAGTTCTTC. Its protein is CASSSLREQFF.

The chain employs TRBV7-3 and TRBJ1-1, with 8 bases lining up with TRBD1. The CDR3 length is 15 residues. The germline CDR1 and CDR2 sequences are SGHTA and FQGTGA. The J segment lost 4 bases and the V segment lost 4 bases, leaving 8 bases of the junction unmatched. CDR3 protein: CASSSATGGLTEAFF. CDR3 sequence (DNA): TGTGCCAGCAGCTCAGCCACAGGGGGGCTCACTGAAGCTTTCTTT.

The rearrangement uses TRBV10-3 and TRBJ1-5; D perhaps matches TRBD1 (6 bases). Germline loops: CDR1 ENHRY, CDR2 SYGVKD. The CDR3 is 13 residues long. Trimming took 6 bases from V and 4 from J, leaving 10 bases between them. CDR3 nucleotides: TGTGCCATCAGACGACAGGAAAATCAGCCCCAGCATTTT. It yields the protein CAIRRQENQPQHF.

The chain couples TRBV20-1 to TRBJ2-1, with TRBD2 identical over 10 bases. The CDR3 runs to 15 residues. Trimming cost V 6 bases and J 5 bases; bases outside gene matches: 10. The V gene's germline CDR1 is DFQATT and CDR2 SNEGSKA (reference sequence). The CDR3 DNA reads TGCAGTGCAAGTAGCGGGAGGACTCCAAACAATGAGCAGTTCTTC. It encodes CSASSGRTPNNEQFF.

The rearrangement uses TRBV7-9 and TRBJ2-5, with 8 positions matching TRBD1. V lost 8 bases to trimming and J lost 5 bases; unmatched junction nucleotides: 10. The CDR3 contains 14 residues. Germline CDR1 is SEHNR and CDR2 is FQNEAQ (reference sequence). The CDR3, as DNA: TGTGCCAGCCCGATTATGACAGGGGAGGAGACCCAGTACTTC. Its protein is CASPIMTGEETQYF.

This clone appeared a few times. V and J are TRBV2 and TRBJ2-7; TRBD1 is a possible D gene (7 bases). CDR1 SNHLY and CDR2 FYNNEI come from the germline V gene. Trimming pared 7 bases from V and 4 bases from J, leaving 14 bases between. This CDR3 has 13 amino acids. The DNA for the CDR3 is TGTGCCAGCATGGAGGGACAGACGTACGAGCAGTACTTC. It encodes CASMEGQTYEQYF.

V and J are TRBV4-1 and TRBJ2-7, with 11 bases matching TRBD2. V dropped 3 bases and J dropped 4; count of bases not matched to a gene: 5. The germline V gene encodes CDR1 MGHRA and CDR2 YSYEKL. The CDR3 loop spans 15 amino acids. CDR3 region: CASSQGLAVKYEQYF. CDR3 bases: TGCGCCAGCAGCCAGGGACTAGCGGTAAAATACGAGCAGTACTTC.

The rearrangement joins TRBV24-1 to TRBJ2-2, with D unresolved. CDR1 and CDR2 (germline): KGHDR, SFDVKD. V shed 4 bases and J shed 6 bases, with 8 bases lying between them. The CDR3 covers 13 residues. CDR3 DNA: TGTGCCACCAGTGACCCGATAGCCGGGGAGCTGTTTTTT. Its protein product is CATSDPIAGELFF.

The V gene is TRBV2, the J gene TRBJ2-7; 11 bases are shared with TRBD2. The junction had 9 bases not matched to a gene; V was cut back by 4 bases and J by 7 bases. Germline CDR1 and CDR2: SNHLY and FYNNEI. The CDR3 covers 15 residues. The CDR3: CASSGSTSGTVEQYF. Here the CDR3 DNA reads TGTGCCAGCAGTGGCTCGACTAGCGGGACAGTTGAGCAGTACTTC.